Only a few counts were recorded for the clone carrying this T cell receptor beta chain. Enrolment of Seattle patients took place during active infection, and they were followed longitudinally. This entry belongs to a study of blood T cell repertoires in COVID-19. Study in general: Acute and convalescent COVID-19 specimens originated in the United States, Italy and Spain. Nucleic acid was either cDNA or gDNA, and it came from T cells, B-cell-depleted T cells, or PBMCs.

Produced via immunoSEQ multiplex PCR; TCRdb's table is partial and in-frame only. This table holds 250,000 to 300,000 clones, 86% found once. Specimen: peripheral blood. The origin of this receptor is a woman under 40 with COVID-19, enrolled during active disease.

The CDR3 spells CASSLTGGYSGYTF. The CDR3 region has the DNA TGTGCCAGCAGCTTGACAGGGGGATATTCTGGCTACACCTTC. The rearrangement joins TRBV5-5 to TRBJ1-2; TRBD1 agrees at 8 bases. V lost 1 base, J lost 7 bases, and 6 bases stayed unmatched. The CDR3 is 14 residues long. CDR1 and CDR2 from the germline V gene are SGHKS and YYEKEE (reference sequence).